This paragraph reports one T cell receptor beta chain. Source study methods: Reference gene primer amplification gave estimated nucleated cell counts. Produced via immunoSEQ multiplex PCR; TCRdb's table is partial and in-frame only. Clone size and the V and J calls come from that table; the DNA yielded D and trimming. The repertoire consists of 150,000 or so clones, with 87% occurring once and the leading ten covering approximately 3.8%. The data originate from a study of blood T cell repertoires in COVID-19. The overall study: From the United States, Italy and Spain came samples of acute and convalescent COVID-19. PBMCs, B-cell-depleted T cells, or T cells were the source of the cDNA or gDNA that made up the material.

This CDR3 comprises 12 residues. V shed 7 bases and J 7 bases; nucleotides not matched to a gene: 6. In germline, CDR1 is MNHEY, CDR2 SVGAGI. This TCR was recovered from a middle-aged woman who had been exposed to COVID-19. Sequenced: PBMCs or T cells enriched from blood (not recorded which). The rearrangement joins TRBV6-5 to TRBJ1-2; TRBD1 matches at 7 bases. CDR3 in amino acids: CASTLTGSGYTF. The DNA of the CDR3 is TGTGCCAGCACCTTGACAGGGAGTGGCTACACCTTC.